The entry that follows covers one TCR beta chain sequence. The clone's antigen remains unknown. The sample holds no much larger clone one base away, and base qualities are not on file. The data derive from a study of T cell changes during pregnancy in multiple sclerosis (dated by TCRdb to the late 2010s). A note on the overall study: Changes in the T cell repertoire over the course of pregnancy were examined in this study in women with multiple sclerosis.

The library was built by means of the immunoSEQ multiplex PCR assay. The clones in this table, taken by TCRdb from immuneACCESS, are in-frame only. Not every clone is retained; where verified, under half of the shortfall comes from an unresolved V gene, and the cause of the rest is unknown. The table for this sample lists about 46,000 clones; roughly 93% of them were counted only once. The ten largest clones take up approximately 0.39% of the sample. The CDR3 measures 14 amino acids from cysteine to phenylalanine. This entry keeps only the CDR3 DNA: 42 bases, framed from base 1. V lost 5 bases and J lost 2 bases, and the count of bases not matched to a germline gene is 5. For CDR1 and CDR2, the germline V gene lists MNHEY and SVGAGI.

This chain is built from TRBV6-5 and TRBJ2-7, with 8 bases in between that match TRBD2. This sequence was found in a female donor in good health, enrolled as a control in a pregnancy study. This specimen was CD4+ T cells from peripheral blood mononuclear cells, taken in the second trimester of pregnancy. The nucleotide sequence is TGTGCCAGCAGTACACCGACTAGCGCCTACGAGCAGTACTTC. Its protein reads: CASSTPTSAYEQYF.